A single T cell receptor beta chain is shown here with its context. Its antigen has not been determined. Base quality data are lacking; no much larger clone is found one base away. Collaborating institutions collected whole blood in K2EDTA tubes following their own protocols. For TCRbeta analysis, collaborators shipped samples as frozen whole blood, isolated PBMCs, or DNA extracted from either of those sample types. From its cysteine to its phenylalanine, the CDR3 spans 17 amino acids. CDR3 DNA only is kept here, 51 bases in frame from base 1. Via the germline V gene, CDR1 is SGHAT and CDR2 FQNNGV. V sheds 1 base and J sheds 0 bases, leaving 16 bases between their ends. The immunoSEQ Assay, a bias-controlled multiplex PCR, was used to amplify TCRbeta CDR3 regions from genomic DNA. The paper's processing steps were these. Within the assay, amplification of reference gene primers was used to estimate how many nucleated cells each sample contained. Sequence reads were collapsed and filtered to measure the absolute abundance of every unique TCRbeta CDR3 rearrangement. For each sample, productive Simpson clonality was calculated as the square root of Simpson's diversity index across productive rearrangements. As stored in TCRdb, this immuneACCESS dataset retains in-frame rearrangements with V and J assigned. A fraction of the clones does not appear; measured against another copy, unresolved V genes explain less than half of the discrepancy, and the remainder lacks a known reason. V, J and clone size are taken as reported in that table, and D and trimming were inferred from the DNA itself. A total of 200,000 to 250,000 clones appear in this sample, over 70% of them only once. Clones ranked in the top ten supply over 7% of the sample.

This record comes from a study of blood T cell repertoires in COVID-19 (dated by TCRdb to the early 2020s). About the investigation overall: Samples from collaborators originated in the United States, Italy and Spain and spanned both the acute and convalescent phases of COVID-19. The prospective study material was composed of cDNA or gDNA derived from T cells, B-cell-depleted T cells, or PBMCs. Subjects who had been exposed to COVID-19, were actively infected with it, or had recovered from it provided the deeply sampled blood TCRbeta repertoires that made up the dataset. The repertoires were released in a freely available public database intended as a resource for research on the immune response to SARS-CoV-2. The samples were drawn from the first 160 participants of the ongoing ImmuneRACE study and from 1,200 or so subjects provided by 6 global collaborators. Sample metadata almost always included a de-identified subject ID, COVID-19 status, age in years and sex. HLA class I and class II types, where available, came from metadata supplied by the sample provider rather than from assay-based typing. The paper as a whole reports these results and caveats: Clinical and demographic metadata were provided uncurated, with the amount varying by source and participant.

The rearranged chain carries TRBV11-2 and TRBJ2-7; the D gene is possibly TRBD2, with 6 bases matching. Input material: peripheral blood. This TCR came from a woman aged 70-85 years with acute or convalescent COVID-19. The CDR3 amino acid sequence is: CASSLGPLFGSSYEQYF. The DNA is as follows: TGTGCCAGCAGCTTAGGTCCCCTATTCGGGAGCTCCTACGAGCAGTACTTC. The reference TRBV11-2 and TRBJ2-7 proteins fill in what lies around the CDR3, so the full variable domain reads EAGVAQSPRYKIIEKRQSVAFWCNPISGHATLYWYQQILGQGPKLLIQFQNNGVVDDSQLPKDRFSAERLKGVDSTLKIQPAKLEDSAVYLCASSLGPLFGSSYEQYFGPGTRLTVT.